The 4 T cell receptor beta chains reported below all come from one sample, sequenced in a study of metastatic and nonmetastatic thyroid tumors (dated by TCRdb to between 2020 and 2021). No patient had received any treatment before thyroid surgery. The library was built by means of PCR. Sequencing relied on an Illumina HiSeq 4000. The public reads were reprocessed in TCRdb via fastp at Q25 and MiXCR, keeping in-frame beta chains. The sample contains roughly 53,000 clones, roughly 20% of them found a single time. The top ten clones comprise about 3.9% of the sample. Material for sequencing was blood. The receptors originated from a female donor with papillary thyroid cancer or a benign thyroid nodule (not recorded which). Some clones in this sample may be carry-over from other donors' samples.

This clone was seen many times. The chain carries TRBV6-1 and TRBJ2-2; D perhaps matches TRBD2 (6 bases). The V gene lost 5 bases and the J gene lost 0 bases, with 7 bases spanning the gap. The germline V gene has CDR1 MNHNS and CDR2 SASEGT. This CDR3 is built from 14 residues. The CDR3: CASSRGANTGELFF. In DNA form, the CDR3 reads TGTGCCAGCAGTCGCGGGGCGAACACCGGGGAGCTGTTTTTT.

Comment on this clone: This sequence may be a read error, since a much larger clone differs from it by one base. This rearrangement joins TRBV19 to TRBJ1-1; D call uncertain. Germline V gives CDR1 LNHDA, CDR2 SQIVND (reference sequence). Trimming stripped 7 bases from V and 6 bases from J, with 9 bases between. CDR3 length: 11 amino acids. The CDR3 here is CASMGVSEAFF. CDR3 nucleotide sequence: TGTGCCAGTATGGGCGTTTCTGAAGCTTTCTTT.

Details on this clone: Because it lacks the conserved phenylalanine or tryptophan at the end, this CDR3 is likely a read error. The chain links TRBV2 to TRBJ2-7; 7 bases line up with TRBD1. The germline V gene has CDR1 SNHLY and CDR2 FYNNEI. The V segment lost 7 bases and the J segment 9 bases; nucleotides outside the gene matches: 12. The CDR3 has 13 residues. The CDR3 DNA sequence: TGTGCCAGCACGCTGGACAGGTGTGTGGGGCAGTACTTA. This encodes CASTLDRCVGQYL.

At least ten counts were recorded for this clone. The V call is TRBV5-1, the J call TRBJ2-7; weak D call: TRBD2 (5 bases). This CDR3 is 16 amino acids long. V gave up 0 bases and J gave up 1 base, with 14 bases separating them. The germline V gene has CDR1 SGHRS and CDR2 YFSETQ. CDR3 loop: CASSLALAGNSYEQYF. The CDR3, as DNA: TGCGCCAGCAGCTTGGCCTTGGCGGGCAATTCCTACGAGCAGTACTTC.